This TCR beta chain is drawn from a study of cytomegalovirus exposure and HLA in healthy donors. Trimming stripped 1 base from V and 1 base from J, with 7 bases between. The CDR3 is 14 residues long. Germline V gene data show CDR1 as MDHEN and CDR2 as SYDVKM. In regard to this clone: Its target is not known.

Study observations and caveats: Rare TCR sequences predominated, though certain public TCRs were found in many donors. The authors listed around 150 TCR beta chains as cytomegalovirus-associated.

Each donor's status was that of a healthy bone marrow donor. The study ran its PCR with 60 Vbeta and 13 Jbeta primers. The assay was immunoSEQ multiplex PCR, and TCRdb's table has in-frame clones only and misses some. In the table there are around 110,000 clones, about 59% of which are singletons. J is TRBJ1-1 and V is TRBV28, with D perhaps TRBD1 (5 bases). The specimen sequenced was PBMCs. The clonotype was recovered from a woman in her thirties or forties in good health and CMV-seropositive. The CDR3 loop is CASSLLTGNTEAFF. The CDR3 region has the DNA TGTGCCAGCAGTTTATTAACAGGGAACACTGAAGCTTTCTTT.